The T cell receptor (beta chain) described here comes from a study of cytomegalovirus exposure and HLA in healthy donors. About the research overall: Earlier work reported approximately 100 million unique TCR beta sequences from approximately 180 million T cells.

In the case of this clone: Its antigen is still unknown.

Study-wide results and caveats: Later analysis placed DRB1 highest and HLA-C lowest in TCR association rates, which differed by HLA locus. The study listed approximately 170 cytomegalovirus-associated TCR beta chains. The classifier was said to identify cytomegalovirus status with high specificity and sensitivity.

The CDR3 is 13 residues long. Germline CDR1 reads SEHNR; CDR2 reads FQNEAQ (reference sequence). The V and J ends lost 1 base and 1 base respectively, with 4 bases between them. 13 Jbeta primers and 60 Vbeta primers were used for the PCR. Repertoires were generated with immunoSEQ multiplex PCR, while TCRdb's copy carries only in-frame clones and drops some. The table records approximately 150,000 clones, roughly four fifths of them present only once. The chain combines TRBV7-9 with TRBJ1-1, with D uncertain. Sequences were obtained from PBMCs. The TCR sequence derives from a woman aged 55-70 years in good health and CMV-seropositive. Here the CDR3 DNA reads TGTGCCAGCAGCTTAGGGAGGAACACTGAAGCTTTCTTT. Encoded protein: CASSLGRNTEAFF.